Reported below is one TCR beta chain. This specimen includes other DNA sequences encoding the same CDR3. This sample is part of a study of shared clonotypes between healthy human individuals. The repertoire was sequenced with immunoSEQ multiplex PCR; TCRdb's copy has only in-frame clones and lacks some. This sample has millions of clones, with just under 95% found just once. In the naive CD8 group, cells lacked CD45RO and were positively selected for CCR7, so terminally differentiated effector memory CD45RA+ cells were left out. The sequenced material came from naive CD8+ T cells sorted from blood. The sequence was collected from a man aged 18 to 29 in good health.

Here the CDR3 reads CASSLGAGTEAFF. CDR3 sequence (DNA): TGTGCCAGCAGCTTGGGGGCAGGCACTGAAGCTTTCTTT. The V gene is TRBV7-9, the J gene TRBJ1-1, with TRBD1 as a possible D gene (6 bases). This CDR3 is built from 13 residues. CDR1 and CDR2 (germline): SEHNR, FQNEAQ (reference sequence). V lost 3 bases to trimming and J lost 4 bases, with 9 bases between them.